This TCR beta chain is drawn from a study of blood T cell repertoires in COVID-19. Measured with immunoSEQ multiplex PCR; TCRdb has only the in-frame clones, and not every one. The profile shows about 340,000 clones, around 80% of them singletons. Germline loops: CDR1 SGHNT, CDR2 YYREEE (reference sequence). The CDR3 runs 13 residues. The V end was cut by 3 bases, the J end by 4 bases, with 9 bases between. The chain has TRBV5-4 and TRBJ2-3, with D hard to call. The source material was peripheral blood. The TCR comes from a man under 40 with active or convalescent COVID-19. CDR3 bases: TGTGCCAGCAGCTCAGAACTATCAGATACGCAGTATTTT. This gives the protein CASSSELSDTQYF.